This paragraph reports one T cell receptor (beta chain). As yet, its antigen is unknown. This sample was taken from a study of OX40 agonist ivuxolimab in advanced cancers. Measured with immunoSEQ multiplex PCR; TCRdb has only the in-frame clones, and not every one. The sample consists of about 17,000 clones, about 73% of them appearing once. From germline, CDR1 is MNHNS and CDR2 SASEGT. CDR3 length equals 15 residues. The trim removed 4 bases at V and 8 bases at J, leaving 9 bases unmatched. Study-wide findings and caveats: Low normalized T-cell clonal expansion also characterized some of the nonresponders.

Sample: CD4+ or CD8+ T cells sorted from blood, taken in a trial of the OX40 agonist ivuxolimab. The rearrangement joins TRBV6-1 to TRBJ2-1, with 9 nucleotides matching TRBD2. This sequence originates from an adult with an advanced solid tumor such as melanoma, head and neck, liver or kidney cancer. This CDR3 is CASSGAGGGTDEQFF. The CDR3 DNA reads TGTGCCAGCAGTGGGGCGGGAGGGGGTACGGATGAGCAGTTCTTC.